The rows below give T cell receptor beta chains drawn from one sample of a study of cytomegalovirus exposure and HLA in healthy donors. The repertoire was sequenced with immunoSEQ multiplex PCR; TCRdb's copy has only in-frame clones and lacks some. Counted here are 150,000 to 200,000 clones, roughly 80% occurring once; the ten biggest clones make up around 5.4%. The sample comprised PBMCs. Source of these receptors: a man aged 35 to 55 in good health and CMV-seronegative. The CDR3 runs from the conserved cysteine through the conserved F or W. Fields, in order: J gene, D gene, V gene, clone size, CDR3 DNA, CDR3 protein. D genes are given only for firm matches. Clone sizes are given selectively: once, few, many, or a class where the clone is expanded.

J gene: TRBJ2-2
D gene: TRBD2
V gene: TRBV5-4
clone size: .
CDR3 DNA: TGTGCCAGCAGCATACTAGCGGGGGCGAACACCGGGGAGCTGTTTTTT
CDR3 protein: CASSILAGANTGELFF

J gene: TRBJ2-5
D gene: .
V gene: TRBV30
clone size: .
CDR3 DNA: TGTGCCTGGAGTGTAAGGGACTACCAAGAGACCCAGTACTTC
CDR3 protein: CAWSVRDYQETQYF

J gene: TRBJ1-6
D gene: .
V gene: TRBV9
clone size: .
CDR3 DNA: TGTGCCAGCAGCGCCTACGAGGGTTCACCCCTCCACTTT
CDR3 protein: CASSAYEGSPLHF

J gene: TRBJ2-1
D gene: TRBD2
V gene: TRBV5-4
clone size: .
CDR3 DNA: TGTGCCAGCAGCTTGTGGACTAGCGGTGGTGAGCAGTTCTTC
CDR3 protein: CASSLWTSGGEQFF

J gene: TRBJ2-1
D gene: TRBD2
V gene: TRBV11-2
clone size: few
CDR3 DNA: TGTGCCAGCAGCTTAGGAGGTAGCGGGAGCTACAATGAGCAGTTCTTC
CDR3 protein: CASSLGGSGSYNEQFF

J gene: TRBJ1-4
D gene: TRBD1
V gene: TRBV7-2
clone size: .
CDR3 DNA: TGTGCCAGCAGCTTAGAGGGCAGGGGGCGAGGAAAACTGTTTTTT
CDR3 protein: CASSLEGRGRGKLFF

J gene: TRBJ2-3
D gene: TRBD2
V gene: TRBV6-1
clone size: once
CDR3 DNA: TGTGCCAGCACCACCCTAGCGGGGGGGTCGGATACGCAGTATTTT
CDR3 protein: CASTTLAGGSDTQYF

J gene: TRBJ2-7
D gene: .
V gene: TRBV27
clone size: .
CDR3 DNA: TGTGCCAGCAGTTTTTCGTCGGACAGCTACGAGCAGTACTTC
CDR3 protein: CASSFSSDSYEQYF

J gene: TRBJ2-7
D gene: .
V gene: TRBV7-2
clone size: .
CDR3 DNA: TGTGCCAGCAGCGAATCAGGGCAGCGCTACGAGCAGTACTTC
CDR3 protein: CASSESGQRYEQYF

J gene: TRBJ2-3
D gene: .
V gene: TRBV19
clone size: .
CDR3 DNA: TGTGCCAGTACCATGGGACGGGGGGCCCCGGGCACAGATACGCAGTATTTT
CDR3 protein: CASTMGRGAPGTDTQYF

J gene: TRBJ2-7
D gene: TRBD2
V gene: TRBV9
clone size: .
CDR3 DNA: TGTGCCAGCAGCCCCCTGGGGGGGTCCTCCTACGAGCAGTACTTC
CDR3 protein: CASSPLGGSSYEQYF

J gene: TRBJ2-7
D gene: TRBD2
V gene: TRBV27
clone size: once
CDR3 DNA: TGTGCCAGCAGTCCACCCCCGGGACTAGCGGGAGTAAGGGCGTACGAGCAGTACTTC
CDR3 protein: CASSPPPGLAGVRAYEQYF

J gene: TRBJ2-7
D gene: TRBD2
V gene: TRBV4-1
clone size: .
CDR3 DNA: TGCGCCAGCAGCCAACCGGGACTAGCGGGGGGGGCCGGCCGCGAGCAGTACTTC
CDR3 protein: CASSQPGLAGGAGREQYF

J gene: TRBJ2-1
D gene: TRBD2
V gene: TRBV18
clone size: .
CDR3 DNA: TGTGCCAGCTCACCCCCGGGACTAGCGAACAATGAGCAGTTCTTC
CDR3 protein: CASSPPGLANNEQFF

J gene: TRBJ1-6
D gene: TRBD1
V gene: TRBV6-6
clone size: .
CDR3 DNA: TGTGCCAGCAGTTACGGGACAGGGTATAATTCACCCCTCCACTTT
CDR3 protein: CASSYGTGYNSPLHF

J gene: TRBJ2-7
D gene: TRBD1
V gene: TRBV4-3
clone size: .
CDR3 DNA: TGCGCCAGCAGCACCGACAGGGCACGGTACGAGCAGTACTTC
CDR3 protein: CASSTDRARYEQYF

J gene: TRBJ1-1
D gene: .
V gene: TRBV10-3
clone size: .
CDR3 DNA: TGTGCCATCAAGTGGGGGCAGCCCATGAACACTGAAGCTTTCTTT
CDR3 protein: CAIKWGQPMNTEAFF

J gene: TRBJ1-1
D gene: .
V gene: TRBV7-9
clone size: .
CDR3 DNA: TGTGCCAGCAGCTTCTCCAGGGATGACACTGAAGCTTTCTTT
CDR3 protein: CASSFSRDDTEAFF

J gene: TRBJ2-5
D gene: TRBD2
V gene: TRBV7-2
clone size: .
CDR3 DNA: TGTGCCAGCAGCCCCGGGACTAGCGGGGGGGCTGAGACCCAGTACTTC
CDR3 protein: CASSPGTSGGAETQYF

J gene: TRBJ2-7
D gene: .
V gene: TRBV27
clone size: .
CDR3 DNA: TGTGCCAGCAGGCGGGTGAGCTCCTACGAGCAGTACTTC
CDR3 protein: CASRRVSSYEQYF